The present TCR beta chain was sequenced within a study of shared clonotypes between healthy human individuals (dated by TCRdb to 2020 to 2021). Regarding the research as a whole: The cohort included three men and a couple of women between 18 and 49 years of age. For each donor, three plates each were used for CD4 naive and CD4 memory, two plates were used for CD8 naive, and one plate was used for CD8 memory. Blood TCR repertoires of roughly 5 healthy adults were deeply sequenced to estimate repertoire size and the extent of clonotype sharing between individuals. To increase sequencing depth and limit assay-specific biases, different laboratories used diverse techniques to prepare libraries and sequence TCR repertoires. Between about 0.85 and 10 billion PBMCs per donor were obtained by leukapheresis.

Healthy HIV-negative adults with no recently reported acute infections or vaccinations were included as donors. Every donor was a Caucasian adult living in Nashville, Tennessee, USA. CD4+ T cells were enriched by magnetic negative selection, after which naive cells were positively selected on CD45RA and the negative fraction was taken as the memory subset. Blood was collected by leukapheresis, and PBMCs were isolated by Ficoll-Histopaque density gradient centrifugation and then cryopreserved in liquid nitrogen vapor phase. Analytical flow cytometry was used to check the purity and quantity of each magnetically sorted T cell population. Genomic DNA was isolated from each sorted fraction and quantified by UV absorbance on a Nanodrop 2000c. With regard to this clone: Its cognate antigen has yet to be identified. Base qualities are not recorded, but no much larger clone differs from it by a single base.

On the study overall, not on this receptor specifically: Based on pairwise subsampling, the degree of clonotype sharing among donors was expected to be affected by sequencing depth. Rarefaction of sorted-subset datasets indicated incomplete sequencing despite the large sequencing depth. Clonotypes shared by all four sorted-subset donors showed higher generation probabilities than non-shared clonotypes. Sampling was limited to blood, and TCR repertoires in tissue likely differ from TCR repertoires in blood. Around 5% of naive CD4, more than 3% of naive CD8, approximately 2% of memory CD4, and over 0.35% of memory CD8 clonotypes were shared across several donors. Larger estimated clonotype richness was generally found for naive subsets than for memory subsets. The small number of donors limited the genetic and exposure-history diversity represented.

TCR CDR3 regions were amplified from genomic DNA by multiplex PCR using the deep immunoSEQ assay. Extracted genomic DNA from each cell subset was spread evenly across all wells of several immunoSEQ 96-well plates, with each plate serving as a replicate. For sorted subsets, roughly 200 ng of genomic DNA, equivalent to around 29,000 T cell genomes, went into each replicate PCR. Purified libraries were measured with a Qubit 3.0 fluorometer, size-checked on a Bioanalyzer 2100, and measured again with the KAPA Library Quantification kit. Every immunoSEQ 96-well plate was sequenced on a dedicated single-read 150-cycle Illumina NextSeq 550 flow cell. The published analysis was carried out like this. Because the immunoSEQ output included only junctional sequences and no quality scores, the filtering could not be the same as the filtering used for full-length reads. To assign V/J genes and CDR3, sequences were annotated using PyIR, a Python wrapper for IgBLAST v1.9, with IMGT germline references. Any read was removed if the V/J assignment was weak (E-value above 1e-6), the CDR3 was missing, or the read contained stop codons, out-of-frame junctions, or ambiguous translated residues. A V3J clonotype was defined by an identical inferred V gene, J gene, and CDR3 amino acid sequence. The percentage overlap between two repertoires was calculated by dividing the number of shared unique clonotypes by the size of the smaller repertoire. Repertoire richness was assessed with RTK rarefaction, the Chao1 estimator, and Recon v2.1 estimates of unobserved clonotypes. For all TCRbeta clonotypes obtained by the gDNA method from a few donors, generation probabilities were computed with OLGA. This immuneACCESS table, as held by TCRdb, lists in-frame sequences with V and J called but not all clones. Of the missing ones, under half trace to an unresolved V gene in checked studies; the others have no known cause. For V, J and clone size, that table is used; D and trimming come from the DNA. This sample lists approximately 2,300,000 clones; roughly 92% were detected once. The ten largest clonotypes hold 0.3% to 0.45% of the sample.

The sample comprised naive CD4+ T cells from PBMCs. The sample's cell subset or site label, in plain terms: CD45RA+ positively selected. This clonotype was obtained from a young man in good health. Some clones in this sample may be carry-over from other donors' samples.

This receptor has the CDR3 CASSPQLSGSYEQYF. The sequenced DNA: TGTGCCAGCAGCCCCCAGCTTAGCGGGAGCTACGAGCAGTACTTC. The chain links TRBV9 with TRBJ2-7; 9 junctional bases match TRBD2. The V end gives up 4 bases and the J end 3 bases, leaving 8 bases in the junction not matched to a gene. The CDR3 spans 15 residues, from the cysteine through the phenylalanine. Of the read, only the CDR3 DNA is kept; its 45 bases are in frame from base 1. As encoded in the germline V gene, CDR1 is SGDLS while CDR2 is YYNGEE. Supplemented by the reference TRBV9 and TRBJ2-7 proteins around the CDR3, the complete variable domain is DSGVTQTPKHLITATGQRVTLRCSPRSGDLSVYWYQQSLDQGLQFLIQYYNGEERAKGNILERFSAQQFPDLHSELNLSSLELGDSALYFCASSPQLSGSYEQYFGPGTRLTVT.